This T cell receptor (beta chain) was observed in a study of response to subunit inactivated influenza vaccine. CDR1 and CDR2 from the germline V gene are SGHKS and YYEKEE (reference sequence). The CDR3 consists of 14 residues. The J segment lost 9 bases and the V segment lost 3 bases, leaving 9 bases of the junction unmatched. From the RT-PCR reads, TCRdb called clonotypes with MiXCR, one entry per CDR3 protein. The sample holds about 480,000 distinct CDR3 sequences, 25% seen once. The study's findings and limits: T cells newly recruited by each seasonal influenza vaccination are few, the authors suggested.

There are many counts of this clonotype. Antigen: not known. This rearrangement joins TRBV5-5 to TRBJ1-5; 7 nucleotides agree with TRBD1. The specimen was CD4+ T cells sorted from PBMCs, collected approximately 5 days after vaccination. The TCR comes from a man aged 45-65 years who received an inactivated influenza vaccine. The CDR3 nucleotides are TGTGCCAGCAGCTCGGGGACAGCCGGGTTGCCCCAGCATTTT. Translating gives CASSSGTAGLPQHF. Filled out from reference TRBV5-5 and TRBJ1-5, the complete variable domain reads DAGVTQSPTHLIKTRGQQVTLRCSPISGHKSVSWYQQVLGQGPQFIFQYYEKEERGRGNFPDRFSARQFPNYSSELNVNALLLGDSALYLCASSSGTAGLPQHFGDGTRLSIL.